This TCR beta chain was retrieved from a study of a mutant IDH1 vaccine in newly diagnosed glioma. This clone was seen only a few times. Indicated time point: baseline, week 1 (first vaccination visit). This sample's treatment: pre-vaccination baseline after standard-of-care therapy. Trimming cost V 2 bases and J 2 bases, with 10 bases left between them. CDR1 and CDR2 (germline): KGHSH, LQKENI. The CDR3 totals 16 residues. The data were produced by immunoSEQ multiplex PCR, yet TCRdb's version contains in-frame clones alone and is incomplete. The table includes some 38,000 clones, around 82% detected once.

The clonotype originates from a man aged 35-49 years with glioma. Some clones in this sample may be carry-over from other donors' samples. The sample was PBMCs, taken from a glioma patient treated with radiotherapy, temozolomide or both. V gene TRBV18 combines with J gene TRBJ2-6; a possible D gene is TRBD1 (6 bases). In nucleotides, the CDR3 is TGTGCCAGCTCACCAAAAGGGGGAACTGGGGCCAACGTCCTGACTTTC. Its translation: CASSPKGGTGANVLTF.